These T cell receptor beta chains were read from a single sample in a study of shared clonotypes between healthy human individuals. Sequenced by immunoSEQ multiplex PCR; TCRdb stores in-frame clones only, minus some. Here the sample spans about 1.4 million clones, more than 95% being singletons. The sample consisted of naive CD4+ T cells sorted from blood. These receptors were taken from a man under 40 in good health. CDR3s include the opening cysteine and the closing phenylalanine or tryptophan. D genes are given only for firm matches. Rows may omit the clone size; those that give it use once, few, many or a size class.

cdr3_aa cdr3_nt clone_size j_call v_call d_call
CSVKQGGAEAFF TGCAGCGTAAAACAGGGTGGTGCGGAAGCTTTCTTT - TRBJ1-1 TRBV29-1 -
CAWSVRGRSGELFF TGTGCCTGGAGTGTAAGGGGTAGGAGCGGGGAGCTGTTTTTT - TRBJ2-2 TRBV30 -
CASSWAHRTRGLYNEQFF TGCGCCAGCAGTTGGGCCCATCGGACACGGGGTTTATACAATGAGCAGTTCTTC - TRBJ2-1 TRBV5-1 -
CASSLVAGGGDTQYF TGTGCCAGCAGCTTAGTAGCGGGAGGGGGAGATACGCAGTATTTT - TRBJ2-3 TRBV11-3 TRBD2
CASSSTTGTGKLFF TGTGCCAGCAGTTCCACGACAGGGACAGGAAAACTGTTTTTT few TRBJ1-4 TRBV6-6 TRBD1
CATLVGAGYTF TGTGCCACTTTGGTAGGGGCTGGCTACACCTTC - TRBJ1-2 TRBV28 -
CASSPGRSTDTQYF TGTGCCAGCAGCCCAGGTCGCAGCACAGATACGCAGTATTTT - TRBJ2-3 TRBV11-2 -
CASSFWSSYEQYF TGTGCCAGCAGCTTCTGGAGCTCCTACGAGCAGTACTTC - TRBJ2-7 TRBV5-6 -
CASRGEDRPYEQYF TGCGCCAGCAGGGGGGAGGACAGACCCTACGAGCAGTACTTC once TRBJ2-7 TRBV10-1 -
CSGRTVLETQYF TGCAGCGGCCGGACAGTCCTAGAGACCCAGTACTTC - TRBJ2-5 TRBV29-1 -
CASVPGGSSTNEKLFF TGCGCCAGCGTCCCGGGAGGGAGCTCAACTAATGAAAAACTGTTTTTT - TRBJ1-4 TRBV5-1 -
CASSELAGTQETQYF TGCGCCAGCAGTGAACTAGCGGGAACCCAAGAGACCCAGTACTTC - TRBJ2-5 TRBV10-2 TRBD2
CASSLAGVTYEQYF TGTGCCAGCAGCTTAGCGGGCGTCACCTACGAGCAGTACTTC - TRBJ2-7 TRBV7-2 -
CASSLGGSYGYTF TGTGCCAGCAGCTTAGGTGGGAGCTATGGCTACACCTTC - TRBJ1-2 TRBV7-9 -
CASSLAALDSNEAFF TGTGCCAGCAGCTTGGCAGCCCTTGACAGCAATGAAGCTTTCTTT - TRBJ1-1 TRBV5-6 -
CASSYQYNEQFF TGTGCCAGCAGTTACCAGTACAATGAGCAGTTCTTC - TRBJ2-1 TRBV6-6 -
CASSPRWSTDTQYF TGTGCCAGCAGCCCGCGGTGGAGCACAGATACGCAGTATTTT - TRBJ2-3 TRBV5-6 -
CASLVNRGTTEAFF TGTGCCAGCTTGGTAAACAGGGGGACCACTGAAGCTTTCTTT once TRBJ1-1 TRBV7-2 TRBD1
CASTHRGDTQYF TGTGCCAGCACACACCGGGGGGATACGCAGTATTTT - TRBJ2-3 TRBV6-6 -
CASSALGGDYEQYF TGTGCCAGCTCTGCCTTGGGGGGGGACTACGAGCAGTACTTC - TRBJ2-7 TRBV18 TRBD2
CASSLADQPQHF TGTGCCAGCAGTTTAGCAGATCAGCCCCAGCATTTT - TRBJ1-5 TRBV28 -
CASSFGAGVPYEQYF TGTGCCAGCAGCTTTGGGGCAGGCGTCCCCTACGAGCAGTACTTC - TRBJ2-7 TRBV7-9 -
CASSGFRQGYGYTF TGTGCCAGCAGTGGGTTTAGGCAGGGCTATGGCTACACCTTC - TRBJ1-2 TRBV2 -
CASSRASLETQYF TGTGCCAGTAGTCGGGCATCGTTGGAGACCCAGTACTTC - TRBJ2-5 TRBV19 -
CASSLLDRRGGNEQFF TGTGCCAGCAGCTTATTAGATCGCAGGGGAGGTAATGAGCAGTTCTTC once TRBJ2-1 TRBV7-2 -
CASSFPRLQRGYTF TGTGCCAGCAGTTTCCCCCGACTTCAACGTGGCTACACCTTC - TRBJ1-2 TRBV28 -
CAAGREPRFEQYF TGTGCCGCAGGAAGAGAGCCCCGATTCGAGCAGTACTTC - TRBJ2-7 TRBV27 -
CASSPGAAQGEQYF TGTGCCAGCAGCCCCGGGGCAGCACAAGGGGAGCAGTACTTC - TRBJ2-7 TRBV7-2 -
CASSRQTMNTEAFF TGTGCCAGCAGTCGACAGACTATGAACACTGAAGCTTTCTTT - TRBJ1-1 TRBV7-9 -
CASSQRGGGRSIETQYF TGTGCCAGCAGCCAACGAGGGGGCGGGAGAAGTATTGAGACCCAGTACTTC - TRBJ2-5 TRBV4-2 -
CASRNSGQPGNTIYF TGTGCCAGTAGAAACTCGGGACAGCCTGGAAACACCATATATTTT - TRBJ1-3 TRBV19 TRBD1
CATSGSYNEQFF TGTGCCACTAGCGGCTCCTACAATGAGCAGTTCTTC - TRBJ2-1 TRBV10-3 TRBD2
CASSPTWPDRTYEQYF TGTGCCAGCTCACCAACGTGGCCCGACCGTACCTACGAGCAGTACTTC - TRBJ2-7 TRBV18 -
CASNVGTGELFF TGCGCCAGCAACGTTGGCACCGGGGAGCTGTTTTTT - TRBJ2-2 TRBV5-1 -
CASSESENRLGANVLTF TGCGCCAGCAGTGAGTCGGAAAATCGCCTAGGGGCCAACGTCCTGACTTTC - TRBJ2-6 TRBV5-1 -
CAIRPGTGTDTQYF TGTGCCATCAGACCCGGGACTGGCACAGATACGCAGTATTTT - TRBJ2-3 TRBV10-3 -
CASSSRVGVTEAFF TGTGCCAGCAGCTCTAGGGTTGGGGTCACTGAAGCTTTCTTT - TRBJ1-1 TRBV9 -
CASSLIRETQYF TGTGCCAGCAGCTTAATCCGGGAGACCCAGTACTTC - TRBJ2-5 TRBV11-2 -
CSARDPAFF TGCAGTGCTAGAGATCCCGCTTTCTTT - TRBJ1-1 TRBV20-1 -
CASGISNTGELFF TGTGCTTCGGGCATTTCGAACACCGGGGAGCTGTTTTTT - TRBJ2-2 TRBV7-7 -
CASKRETSGAMGQFF TGTGCCAGCAAAAGGGAGACTAGCGGGGCTATGGGGCAGTTCTTC - TRBJ2-1 TRBV6-5 TRBD2
CASSLGGNTGELFF TGCGCCAGCAGCCTGGGGGGAAACACCGGGGAGCTGTTTTTT - TRBJ2-2 TRBV4-3 -
CASSVTGQNTEAFF TGTGCCAGCAGCGTAACGGGGCAGAACACTGAAGCTTTCTTT - TRBJ1-1 TRBV9 -
CASSYRQNTGELFF TGTGCCAGCAGTTACAGGCAGAACACCGGGGAGCTGTTTTTT - TRBJ2-2 TRBV6-5 -
CASSSHPTGLAEAFF TGTGCCAGCAGCTCCCATCCGACAGGGCTTGCTGAAGCTTTCTTT - TRBJ1-1 TRBV7-6 TRBD1
CASSAQGAREPSYNEQFF TGTGCCAGCAGTGCACAGGGGGCGAGGGAGCCGTCTTACAATGAGCAGTTCTTC - TRBJ2-1 TRBV27 TRBD1